The entry below describes one TCR beta chain. Its specificity is not known. Recipients were bled about 28 days pretransplant and at posttransplant days 30, 100, 180. V was trimmed by 4 bases and J by 7 bases, leaving 17 bases between them. The CDR3 totals 14 residues. CDR1 and CDR2 from the germline V gene are GTSNPN and SVGIG (reference sequence). The sample originates from a study of T cell clonotyping in hematopoietic cell transplantation. Study-level points and caveats: Few recipient clonotypes overlapped donors; over 97% were de novo at given depth. Graft donor and pretransplant recipient Inverse Simpson Index values predicted broader posttransplant TCR diversity. After transplant, recipient diversity fell while pathologically expanded clonotypes grew through day 180.

TCRdb keeps only in-frame clones here, not all; method: immunoSEQ multiplex PCR. The sample gives 1,500 to 2,000 clones, 75% to 85% of which show up once; 5.1% is in the top ten. The chain is built from TRBV30 and TRBJ2-1; the D is unclear. This sequence originates from a male patient between 25 and 40 years old who had an allogeneic stem cell transplant, so T cells may come from the graft donor. Some clones in this sample may be carry-over from other donors' samples. The sample consisted of PBMCs, taken 30 days after allogeneic stem cell transplant. The CDR3 nucleotides are TGTGCCTGGAATGGGTTATTGTTTGGGAATGAGCAGTTCTTC. It translates to CAWNGLLFGNEQFF. Filled out from reference TRBV30 and TRBJ2-1, the complete variable domain reads SQTIHQWPATLVQPVGSPLSLECTVEGTSNPNLYWYRQAAGRGLQLLFYSVGIGQISSEVPQNLSASRPQDRQFILSSKKLLLSDSGFYLCAWNGLLFGNEQFFGPGTRLTVL.